This record covers a single T cell receptor beta chain. Its cognate antigen is unknown. This sample was included in a study of radiotherapy plus CTLA-4 blockade in lung cancer. Sequenced by immunoSEQ multiplex PCR; TCRdb stores in-frame clones only, minus some. This sample has some 73,000 clones, with 84% found just once. Germline lookup yields CDR1 PRHDT and CDR2 FYEKMQ (reference sequence). Trimming took off 5 bases at V and 4 bases at J, with 10 bases between the two ends. The CDR3 has 13 amino acids. Findings and limits, study-wide: Blood-borne expansion of tumor-derived TCR clones followed radiotherapy plus ipilimumab.

Sequencing used peripheral blood, obtained from a patient treated with radiotherapy plus ipilimumab. This TCR came from a human donor with non-small cell lung cancer who had stable disease on radiotherapy plus ipilimumab. The chain uses TRBV13 and TRBJ2-3; no definite D call. Here the CDR3 reads CASSLRTPDTQYF. The DNA for the CDR3 is TGTGCCAGCAGCCTTCGGACCCCAGATACGCAGTATTTT.